Listed below are T cell receptor beta chains from one sample, sequenced in a study of shared clonotypes between healthy human individuals. Generated by immunoSEQ multiplex PCR, the TCRdb table keeps only in-frame clones and is missing some. The sample consists of hundreds of thousands of clones, more than 70% of them appearing once. Sequencing was done on a sample of memory CD4+ T cells sorted from blood. The receptors stem from a woman in her twenties or thirties in good health. Both conserved end residues are part of each CDR3. A D gene is named only where the DNA matches it firmly. Clone size, where shown, is once, few, many, or a class for clones that have expanded.

clone_size,v_call,j_call,d_call,cdr3_aa,cdr3_nt
-,TRBV5-1,TRBJ1-3,-,CASSWGPLTSGNTIYF,TGCGCCAGCAGCTGGGGGCCCCTAACCTCTGGAAACACCATATATTTT
-,TRBV7-9,TRBJ1-6,TRBD1,CASSQTGLNSPLHF,TGTGCCAGCAGCCAGACAGGGCTTAATTCACCCCTCCACTTT
-,TRBV7-8,TRBJ2-5,-,CASSHRRGGAGETQYF,TGTGCCAGCAGCCACCGAAGGGGGGGTGCGGGAGAGACCCAGTACTTC
-,TRBV5-1,TRBJ2-7,-,CASHGQMSYEQYF,TGCGCCAGCCACGGACAGATGTCCTACGAGCAGTACTTC
many,TRBV28,TRBJ1-1,-,CASRKHRARGNTEAFF,TGTGCCAGCAGAAAACACAGGGCCCGAGGGAACACTGAAGCTTTCTTT
once,TRBV2,TRBJ2-7,TRBD2,CASSVSPSGNYEQYF,TGTGCCAGCAGTGTTTCGCCTAGCGGGAACTACGAGCAGTACTTC
-,TRBV18,TRBJ2-3,-,CASSTLVSDTDTQYF,TGTGCCAGCTCAACCCTTGTCTCTGACACAGATACGCAGTATTTT
few,TRBV18,TRBJ2-5,-,CASSPGQQETQYF,TGTGCCAGCTCACCGGGCCAACAAGAGACCCAGTACTTC
-,TRBV5-8,TRBJ2-3,-,CASSQVPDTQYF,TGTGCCAGCAGCCAAGTCCCAGATACGCAGTATTTT
-,TRBV6-6,TRBJ2-3,-,CASSIRASTDTQYF,TGTGCCAGCAGTATCAGAGCCAGCACAGATACGCAGTATTTT
-,TRBV4-2,TRBJ2-7,-,CASSQGDRAYEQYF,TGTGCCAGCAGCCAAGGGGACCGGGCCTACGAGCAGTACTTC
-,TRBV2,TRBJ2-7,TRBD2,CASTPLVAGVYEQYF,TGTGCCAGCACCCCGTTGGTAGCGGGAGTCTACGAGCAGTACTTC
few,TRBV7-2,TRBJ1-1,-,CASSHQRDTEAFF,TGTGCCAGCAGCCATCAAAGGGACACTGAAGCTTTCTTT
-,TRBV11-2,TRBJ2-3,TRBD2,CASSFSGRPDTQYF,TGTGCCAGCAGCTTTAGCGGGAGACCAGATACGCAGTATTTT
-,TRBV10-3,TRBJ1-1,TRBD1,CAISDPGQVETEAFF,TGTGCCATCAGTGACCCTGGACAGGTTGAGACTGAAGCTTTCTTT
few,TRBV27,TRBJ2-1,TRBD2,CASSRRGTILNEQFF,TGTGCCAGCAGCCGCCGGGGGACTATCCTAAATGAGCAGTTCTTC
once,TRBV7-9,TRBJ2-1,-,CASSLAGSDNEQFF,TGTGCCAGCAGCTTAGCTGGTTCGGACAATGAGCAGTTCTTC
-,TRBV5-1,TRBJ1-2,TRBD1,CASSGSGGASRGGYTF,TGCGCCAGCAGCGGGTCAGGGGGCGCCAGTCGAGGCGGCTACACCTTC
-,TRBV2,TRBJ1-1,-,CASSMDKNTEAFF,TGTGCCAGCAGTATGGATAAGAACACTGAAGCTTTCTTT
-,TRBV29-1,TRBJ1-1,-,CSVHRVNTEAFF,TGCAGCGTTCACAGGGTTAATACTGAAGCTTTCTTT
-,TRBV4-2,TRBJ2-3,-,CASSQGPGSTDTQYF,TGTGCCAGCAGCCAAGGGCCCGGCTCCACCGATACGCAGTATTTT
-,TRBV20-1,TRBJ2-1,-,CSAQKSEQFF,TGCAGTGCCCAGAAGTCTGAGCAGTTCTTC
-,TRBV6-6,TRBJ2-1,-,CASSYSEDNEQFF,TGTGCCAGCAGTTACTCGGAGGACAATGAGCAGTTCTTC
few,TRBV2,TRBJ1-1,-,CASRGGSRGGNTEAFF,TGTGCCAGCAGGGGGGGGAGCAGAGGAGGGAACACTGAAGCTTTCTTT
-,TRBV5-5,TRBJ2-7,TRBD1,CASSLEQGAPYEQYF,TGTGCCAGCAGCTTGGAACAGGGGGCACCCTACGAGCAGTACTTC
-,TRBV10-3,TRBJ2-3,TRBD2,CAIRISSGGTDTQYF,TGTGCCATCAGGATATCTAGCGGTGGTACAGATACGCAGTATTTT
once,TRBV11-3,TRBJ2-1,TRBD1,CASSPGTVGEQFF,TGTGCCAGCAGCCCCGGGACAGTAGGTGAGCAGTTCTTC
-,TRBV5-6,TRBJ2-3,-,CASSRLEAHTDTQYF,TGTGCCAGCAGTCGACTTGAGGCCCACACAGATACGCAGTATTTT